The T cell receptor beta chain described here comes from a study of long-term antiretroviral therapy in people with HIV (dated by TCRdb to between 2020 and 2023). Describing the broader study: The earliest samples were collected about a decade before the 2015 WHO recommendation for immediate ART, when ART was typically delayed until CD4 counts fell. A retrospective serial study tested whether ART initiation and durable HIV suppression were associated with changes in peripheral blood TRB repertoire composition and diversity. From a few dozen adults with confirmed HIV infection, the cohort provided 150 to 200 cryopreserved PBMC samples, gathered serially across a mean of around six years (range 1-12). Of the roughly 27 participants with HIV, 10 to 11 were female. Test extractions of a monoclonal T-cell line alongside a few dozen polyclonal samples showed no cross-contamination during QIAcube processing. General conclusions and limits of the study: CDR3 length ranges in HIV repertoires were narrower than in controls, and network structure suggested an antigen-experienced repertoire with only a slight naive shift after ART. The samples span the years 2004 to 2017, and the ART regimens used at that time may not be as effective as current regimens. Because pre-ART samples had limited cell numbers, unsorted PBMC were profiled rather than sorted CD4+ and CD8+ T cells. A significant increase in TRB diversity was found to be associated with ART initiation, although TRB diversity was observed to remain significantly below that of transplant donor controls even after long-term ART. The repertoire was dominated across all time points by expanded TRB clones identified before ART initiation, although this dominance was seen to fluctuate and to decrease in many PLHIV after ART. Inferences about post-ART repertoire changes were limited because no data were available on ART adherence, viral resistance or therapy changes. Limited PBMC availability meant only the TCR beta chain was sequenced, without alpha chain pairing.

The CDR3 covers 18 residues, taking in both the cysteine and the phenylalanine. Only the CDR3 DNA is retained, 54 bases long and in frame from the first base. Relative to germline, V is 4 bases shorter and J is 0 bases shorter, with 16 bases between their ends. For CDR1 and CDR2, the germline V gene lists SNHLY and FYNNEI. Inclusion was restricted to participants for whom at least one PBMC sample before ART initiation and at least two post-ART samples were available. Treatment was received in the United States of America by all participants with HIV. Before DNA extraction, cryopreserved samples of about 0.95-11 million PBMC were thawed and then washed. At the time of the earliest PBMC sample, participants with HIV were aged between roughly 20 and 55 years. Each participant contributed PBMC samples from 1-4 timepoints before ART initiation and 2-8 timepoints after ART initiation, with a median of 7 samples. For every participant, serial HIV viral load, CD4+ T-cell count, ART history and demographic data were obtained. A Qiagen kit on a QIAcube was used to extract genomic DNA from unsorted PBMC, with samples processed in batches of 12.

For this clone: Its antigen target is currently unknown. The input lacks base qualities; no much larger clone sits a single base away.

The immunoSEQ hsTCRB v3.0 assay was used at survey level resolution to sequence the TRB variable region. The targeted TRB sequencing depth was about 40,000-55,000 T-cell genomes per sample. TRB libraries were pooled and sequenced on an Illumina MiSeq using a v3 150-cycle kit. As for the authors' bioinformatics: Repertoire analysis was run in R within a reproducible Nextflow workflow that covered QC, data transformation and analysis. LymphoSeq2, an R package for AIRR-Seq data exploration, was used to implement custom analyses. After excluding a few samples that yielded fewer than 5000 total TRB sequences, some 180 HIV repertoires remained for analysis. Of the approximately 190 retained HIV repertoires, 55 to 60 were collected before and 120 to 130 after ART initiation. Repertoires were downsampled to 5000 TRB nucleotide sequences, with summary statistics averaged over 100 downsampling iterations. TRB sequences were retained for analysis only if CDR3 regions of at least seven amino acids were present. Diversity was measured with a Shannon entropy-derived clonality score and the Gini coefficient. Repertoire networks linked the top 5000 CDR3 amino acid sequences whenever two sequences differed by an edit distance of one. GLIPH2 predicted antigen specificity groups and MHC restriction for TRB CDR3 amino acid sequences. To flag known associations with CMV, EBV, HIV or tissue antigens, CDR3 amino acid sequences were compared against VDJdb and McPAS-TCR. Pre-ART, post-ART and control groups were compared with Wilcoxon signed-rank tests and Holm-Bonferroni correction. TCRdb mirrors the immuneACCESS table, restricted to in-frame sequences. Some clones are absent from its copies; in checked studies, under half trace to an unresolved V gene, and the reason for the others is unknown. Clonal size and the V and J genes are those of that table, whereas D and trimming came from the DNA. This sample holds approximately 17,000 clones; around 75% were observed only once. The ten largest clonotypes hold more than 14% of the sample.

The chain is encoded by TRBV2 joined to TRBJ2-6; a tentative D match to TRBD1 spans 6 bases. The TCR sequence derives from a woman in her 50s with HIV. The specimen comprised unsorted PBMCs, sampled 1.5 years before starting antiretroviral therapy. The sequence in DNA is TGTGCCAGCAGTGTCAGTTGGGACACCTACTCTGGGGCCAACGTCCTGACTTTC. This is translated as CASSVSWDTYSGANVLTF. The entire variable domain, with the stretches around the CDR3 drawn from the reference TRBV2 and TRBJ2-6 proteins, is EPEVTQTPSHQVTQMGQEVILRCVPISNHLYFYWYRQILGQKVEFLVSFYNNEISEKSEIFDDQFSVERPDGSNFTLKIRSTKLEDSAMYFCASSVSWDTYSGANVLTFGAGSRLTVL.